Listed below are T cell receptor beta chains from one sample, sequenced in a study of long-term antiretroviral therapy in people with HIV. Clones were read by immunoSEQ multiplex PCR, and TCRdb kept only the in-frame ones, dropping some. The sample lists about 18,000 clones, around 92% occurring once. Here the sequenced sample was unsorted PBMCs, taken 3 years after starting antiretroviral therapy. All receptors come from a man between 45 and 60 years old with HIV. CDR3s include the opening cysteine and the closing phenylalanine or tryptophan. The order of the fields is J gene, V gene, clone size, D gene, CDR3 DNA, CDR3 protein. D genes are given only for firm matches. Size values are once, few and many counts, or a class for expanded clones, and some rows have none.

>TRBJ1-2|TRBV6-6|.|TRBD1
TGTGCCAGCAGTCGCCGGGACAGGGGGTTCTATGGCTACACCTTC
CASSRRDRGFYGYTF
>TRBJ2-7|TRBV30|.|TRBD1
TGTGCCTGGAGTATGTCAGGACAGGGAAGGTTCGAGCAGTACTTC
CAWSMSGQGRFEQYF
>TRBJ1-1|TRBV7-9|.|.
TGTGCCAGCAGCCCCGGCAGGGAGGGCACTGAAGCTTTCTTT
CASSPGREGTEAFF
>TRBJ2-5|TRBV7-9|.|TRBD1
TGTGCCAGCAGCTCCGTCCCCGGAACAGGCAGGGGGGAGACCCAGTACTTC
CASSSVPGTGRGETQYF
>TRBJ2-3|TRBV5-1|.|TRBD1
TGCGCCAGCAGCGAACAGGGGGACACAGATACGCAGTATTTT
CASSEQGDTDTQYF
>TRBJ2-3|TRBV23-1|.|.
TGCGCCAGCAGTCTCCCGGGACCCAGCACAGATACGCAGTATTTT
CASSLPGPSTDTQYF
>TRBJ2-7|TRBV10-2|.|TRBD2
TGCGCCAGCAGTGGGGGGGGGATGCGCGAGCAGTACTTC
CASSGGGMREQYF
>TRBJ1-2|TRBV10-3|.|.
TGTGCCATCAGTATACAGGGCAGGACGGATGGCTACACCTTC
CAISIQGRTDGYTF
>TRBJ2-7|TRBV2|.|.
TGTGCCAGCAGTGAAAGGTTAGGGATCCACGAGCAGTACTTC
CASSERLGIHEQYF
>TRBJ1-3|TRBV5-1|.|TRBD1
TGCGCCAGCAGCTTGGTAACAGGGGATGCAAACACCATATATTTT
CASSLVTGDANTIYF
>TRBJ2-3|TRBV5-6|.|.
TGTGCCAGCAACCTAATTCGCACAGATACGCAGTATTTT
CASNLIRTDTQYF
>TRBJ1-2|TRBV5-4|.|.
TGTGCCAGCAGCTTGGGGCAGAACCCGCGAGCGTTCTCTGGCTACACCTTC
CASSLGQNPRAFSGYTF
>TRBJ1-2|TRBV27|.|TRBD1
TGTGCCAGCAGTTTAACTGGACAGGATGGCTACACCTTC
CASSLTGQDGYTF
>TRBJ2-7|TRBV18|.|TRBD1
TGTGCCAGCTCACCGTTCCCGGGACAGGGGTTCGAGCAGTACTTC
CASSPFPGQGFEQYF
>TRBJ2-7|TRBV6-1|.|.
TGTGCCAGCAGTGAAGGCGACAGGTCCTACGAGCAGTACTTC
CASSEGDRSYEQYF
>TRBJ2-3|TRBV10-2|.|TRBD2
TGCGCCAGCAGTGACGTGGCGGGGGGGCTGGGAGATACGCAGTATTTT
CASSDVAGGLGDTQYF
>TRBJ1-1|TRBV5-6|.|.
TGTGCCAGCAGCTTCGGACGGGGAAACACTGAAGCTTTCTTT
CASSFGRGNTEAFF
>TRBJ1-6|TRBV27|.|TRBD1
TGTGCCAGCAGTCCCCTCCAACAGGGGGGGTATAATTCACCCCTCCACTTT
CASSPLQQGGYNSPLHF
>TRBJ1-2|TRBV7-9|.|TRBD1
TGTGCCAGCGTCCAGACAGGGGGCGGTTATGGCTACACCTTC
CASVQTGGGYGYTF
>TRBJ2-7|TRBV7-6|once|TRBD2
TGTGCCAGCAGCGCCAGCGGGGGAGGGCAGTACTTC
CASSASGGGQYF
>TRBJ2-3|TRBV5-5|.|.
TGTGCCAGCAGTTCGGGTCTCCCCTCGCGCACAGATACGCAGTATTTT
CASSSGLPSRTDTQYF
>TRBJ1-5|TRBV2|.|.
TGTGCCAGCAGTGAATCGGGGAGGGGCAATCAGCCCCAGCATTTT
CASSESGRGNQPQHF
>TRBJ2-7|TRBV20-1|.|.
TGCAGTGCCAGTACTAGCTACGAGCAGTACTTC
CSASTSYEQYF
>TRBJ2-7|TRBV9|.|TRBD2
TGTGCCAGCAGCTATAGCGGGGGGGCGGACGAGCAGTACTTC
CASSYSGGADEQYF
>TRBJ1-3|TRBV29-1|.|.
TGCAGCGCCCGCGATCCGACTGGAAACACCATATATTTT
CSARDPTGNTIYF
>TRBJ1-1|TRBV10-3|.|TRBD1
TGTGCCATCAGTGAAACGACAGGGACTGAAGCTTTCTTT
CAISETTGTEAFF
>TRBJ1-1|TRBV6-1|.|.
TGTGCCAGCACCGAAAGGGACTGGGGGGGCACTGAAGCTTTCTTT
CASTERDWGGTEAFF
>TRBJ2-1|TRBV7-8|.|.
TGTGCCAGCAGCTTAGCGGTAGGAAAGGGTGAGCAGTTCTTC
CASSLAVGKGEQFF
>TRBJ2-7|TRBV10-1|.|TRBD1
TGCGCCAGCAGGGACAGGACAGATTACGAGCAGTACTTC
CASRDRTDYEQYF
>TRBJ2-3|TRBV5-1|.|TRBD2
TGCGCCAGCAGCTTGGCCAGGGAGGGAAATACGCAGTATTTT
CASSLAREGNTQYF
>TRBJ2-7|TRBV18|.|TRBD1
TGTGCCAGCTCACCGGGACAGGTTACCTACGAGCAGTACTTC
CASSPGQVTYEQYF
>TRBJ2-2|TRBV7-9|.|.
TGTGCCAGCAGCTTATCCGGGGACACCGGGGAGCTGTTTTTT
CASSLSGDTGELFF
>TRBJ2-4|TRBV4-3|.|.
TGCGCCAGCAGCCCCGGACTAGCCAAAAACATTCAGTACTTC
CASSPGLAKNIQYF
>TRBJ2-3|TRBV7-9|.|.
TGTGCCAGCAGCCAAAGGGACCTGGACGCCACAGATACGCAGTATTTT
CASSQRDLDATDTQYF
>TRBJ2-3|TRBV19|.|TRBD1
TGTGCCAGTAGTATCGGGACAGGCACAGATACGCAGTATTTT
CASSIGTGTDTQYF
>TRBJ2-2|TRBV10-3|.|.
TGTGCCATCAGTGAGTCGGCTAGGGCTAACACCGGGGAGCTGTTTTTT
CAISESARANTGELFF
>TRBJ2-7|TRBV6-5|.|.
TGTGCCAGCAAATACCAGGGTTTTGCCGAGCAGTACTTC
CASKYQGFAEQYF
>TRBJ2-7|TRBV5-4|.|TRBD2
TGTGCCAGCAGCTTGTCCGGGACTAAGACCTACGAGCAGTACTTC
CASSLSGTKTYEQYF
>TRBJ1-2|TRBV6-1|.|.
TGTGCCAGCAGTGAAGCGACCCTTTCCTATGGCTACACCTTC
CASSEATLSYGYTF
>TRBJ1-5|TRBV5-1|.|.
TGCGCCAGCAGCTTGGATGGGGATAGCAATCAGCCCCAGCATTTT
CASSLDGDSNQPQHF
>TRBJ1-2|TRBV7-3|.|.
TGTGCCAGCGGAGGGGCCCTCTATGGCTACACCTTC
CASGGALYGYTF
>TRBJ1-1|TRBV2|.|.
TGTGCCAGCAGTGAAGGGATTACTGAAGCTTTCTTT
CASSEGITEAFF
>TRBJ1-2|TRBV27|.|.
TGTGCCAGCAGTTTCAGAGCTAACTATGGCTACACCTTC
CASSFRANYGYTF
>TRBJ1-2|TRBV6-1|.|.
TGTGCCAGCAGGAAGGACGGGGGAGCTAACTATGGCTACACCTTC
CASRKDGGANYGYTF
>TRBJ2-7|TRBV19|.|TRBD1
TGTGCCAGTAGTCCGGACAGGCTCTCCTACGAGCAGTACTTC
CASSPDRLSYEQYF
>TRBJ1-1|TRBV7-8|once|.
TGTGCCAGCAGCTCGCGGGACCGGGAAGCTTTCTTT
CASSSRDREAFF
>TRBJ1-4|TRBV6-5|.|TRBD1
TGTGCCAGCAGGAGACAGGGAGGTGAAAAACTGTTTTTT
CASRRQGGEKLFF
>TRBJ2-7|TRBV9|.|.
TGTGCCAGCAGCGTAGCTGGGGGTTCCCCTTACGAGCAGTACTTC
CASSVAGGSPYEQYF
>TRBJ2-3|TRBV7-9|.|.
TGTGCCAGCAGCTCGGTGGTCACGGATACGCAGTATTTT
CASSSVVTDTQYF
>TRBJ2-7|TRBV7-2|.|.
TGTGCCAGCAGCTTTTTTGGACCTGAGCAGTACTTC
CASSFFGPEQYF
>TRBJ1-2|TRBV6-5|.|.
TGTGCCAGCAGTTACCTCGGCAGCCACTATGGCTACACCTTC
CASSYLGSHYGYTF
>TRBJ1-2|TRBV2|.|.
TGTGCCAGCAGTCCCCCGTCGACAGTCCCGCGTGGCTACACCTTC
CASSPPSTVPRGYTF
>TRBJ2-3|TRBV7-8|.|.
TGTGCCAGCAGCGGACAATACTATACGCAGTATTTT
CASSGQYYTQYF
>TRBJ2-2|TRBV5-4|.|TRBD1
TGTGCCAGCAGCTTGCTTTCTACAGGGGGATCCGGGGAGCTGTTTTTT
CASSLLSTGGSGELFF
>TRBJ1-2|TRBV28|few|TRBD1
TGTGCCAGCAGTTTGACAGGGGGCGCAAGGGGCTACACCTTC
CASSLTGGARGYTF
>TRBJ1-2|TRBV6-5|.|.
TGTGCCAGCAGTTACTCGGAGGAGCGGGGCTACACCTTC
CASSYSEERGYTF
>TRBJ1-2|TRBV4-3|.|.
TGCGCCAGCAGCCAAGATTCGGGGGGCGCCTATGGCTACACCTTC
CASSQDSGGAYGYTF
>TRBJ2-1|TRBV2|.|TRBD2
TGTGCCAGCAGTGTTAGCGGGGGCTCCTACAATGAGCAGTTCTTC
CASSVSGGSYNEQFF